This T cell receptor beta chain was captured in a study of T cell repertoires in cytomegalovirus infection. Study summary: Evidence of both CMV infection and a matching HLA type came from public TCR beta signatures.

Germline values: CDR1 MNHEY, CDR2 SMNVEV (reference sequence). V trimming: 4 bases; J trimming: 1 base; junction bases outside the gene matches: 6. The CDR3 runs 17 residues. This clonotype came up a few times. Its antigen is not known. Study-level points and caveats: CMV-specific HLA-C-restricted TCR beta clonotypes dominated the ex vivo response.

TCRdb reprocessed the reads with MiXCR, giving one entry per CDR3 protein. This table has about 150,000 distinct CDR3 sequences, 32% appearing once. This chain joins TRBV27 and TRBJ1-6; 8 nucleotides align to TRBD1. The sample was CD8+ T cells from cultured PBMCs, taken from culture after CMV antigen stimulation. The receptor's source is a human donor in good health (CMV status not recorded). Some clones in this sample may be carry-over from other donors' samples. Here the CDR3 DNA reads TGTGCCAGCAGTTCCGACAGGGGTGGATCCTATAATTCACCCCTCCACTTT. It specifies CASSSDRGGSYNSPLHF.